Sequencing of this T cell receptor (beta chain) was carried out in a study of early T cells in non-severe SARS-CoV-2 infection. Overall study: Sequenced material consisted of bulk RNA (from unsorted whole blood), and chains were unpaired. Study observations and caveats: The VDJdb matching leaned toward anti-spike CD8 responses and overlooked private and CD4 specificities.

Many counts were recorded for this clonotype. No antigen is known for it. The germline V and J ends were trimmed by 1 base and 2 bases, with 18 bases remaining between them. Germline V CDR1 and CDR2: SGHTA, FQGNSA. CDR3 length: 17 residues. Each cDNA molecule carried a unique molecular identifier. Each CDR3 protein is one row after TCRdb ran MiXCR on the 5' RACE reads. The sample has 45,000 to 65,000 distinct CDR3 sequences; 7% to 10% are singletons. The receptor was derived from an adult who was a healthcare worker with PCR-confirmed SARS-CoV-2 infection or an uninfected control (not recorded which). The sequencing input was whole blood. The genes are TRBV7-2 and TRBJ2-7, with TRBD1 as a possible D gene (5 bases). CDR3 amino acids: CASSLVVMKTAPYEQYF. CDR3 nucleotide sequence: TGTGCCAGCAGCTTAGTAGTCATGAAGACAGCCCCCTACGAGCAGTACTTC.